Reported below is one TCR beta chain. Its antigen is not identified. The V gene end was trimmed by 5 bases and the J gene end by 2 bases; junction bases not matched to a gene: 5. CDR1 and CDR2 (germline): GTSNPN, SVGIG (reference sequence). This CDR3 is built from 13 residues. Profiling relied on immunoSEQ multiplex PCR, and the TCRdb table lists in-frame clones only, not all of them. The sample lists about 24,000 clones, about 80% occurring once. This entry belongs to a study of T cells in localized non-small cell lung cancer. Study findings and constraints: Uninvolved adjacent lung had more T cell clonality than any other tissue, topping tumor. Higher blood T cell density tracked longer overall survival. Heterogeneity cannot be ruled out, as sequencing used one tumor region only. In adjacent lung appeared a median 57 of the top 100 tumor clones.

The sample consisted of PBMCs, taken before any cancer treatment. The chain uses TRBV30 and TRBJ2-7; TRBD1 aligns across 8 bases. This sequence originates from a man aged 35 to 69 with stage II lung adenocarcinoma. The CDR3 protein is CAWVRDRPYEQYF. The CDR3 nucleotides read TGTGCCTGGGTCCGGGACAGGCCCTACGAGCAGTACTTC.